The clone carrying this T cell receptor beta chain appeared a few times. This sample is drawn from a study of blood T cell repertoires in COVID-19. Sequencing was performed with immunoSEQ multiplex PCR; in TCRdb, only in-frame clones are kept and a portion is missing. The sample gives about 200,000 clones, more than 75% of which show up once; under 7% is in the top ten. Germline CDR1 and CDR2: SNHLY and FYNNEI. V was pared by 7 bases and J by 4 bases, with 17 bases between. The CDR3 is made up of 14 amino acids. The rearrangement joins TRBV2 to TRBJ2-7; D ambiguous. The sequence came from a woman aged 40 to 55 with COVID-19, enrolled during active disease. The sequencing input was peripheral blood. The chain's CDR3 is CASTRWVSAYEQYF. CDR3 sequence (DNA): TGTGCCAGCACCCGATGGGTAAGCGCGTACGAGCAGTACTTC.